These 2 T cell receptor beta chains were sequenced from one sample in a study of prognosis after radiotherapy for stage I lung cancer. Multiplex PCR, run in two rounds, amplified TCR beta CDR3 from genomic DNA. Each TRBV and TRBJ gene had its own primer in the first PCR round. MiXCR was run by TCRdb on the multiplex PCR reads, yielding one entry per CDR3 protein. The sample yields about 16,000 distinct CDR3 sequences, 43% seen once. This sample comprised PBMCs, obtained before or after stereotactic body radiation therapy (not recorded which). The receptors originated from a donor of 50 years or more with non-small cell lung cancer.

This chain connects TRBV5-1 to TRBJ1-4; D remains ambiguous. This CDR3 comprises 17 residues. From germline, CDR1 is SGHRS and CDR2 YFSETQ. Trimming shortened V by 0 bases and J by 0 bases, and 12 bases separated the two germline ends. DNA of the CDR3: TGCGCCAGCAGCTTGGCCCCCCCAGATGCAACTAATGAAAAACTGTTTTTT. It encodes CASSLAPPDATNEKLFF.

The count of this clonotype is one. This sequence joins TRBV11-3 and TRBJ1-2; 7 bases map to TRBD1. This CDR3 has 16 residues. The V gene's germline CDR1 is SGHNT and CDR2 YENEEA. With 4 bases clipped from V and 8 bases from J, the junction kept 16 bases outside the gene matches. The CDR3 DNA is TGTGCCAGCAGCTCCTACGCGACAGGGATGACGGGGGGCTACACCTTC. It codes for CASSSYATGMTGGYTF.